These T cell receptor beta chains were read from a single sample in a study of cytomegalovirus exposure and HLA in healthy donors. The table came from immunoSEQ multiplex PCR; TCRdb's copy has only in-frame clones and leaves some out. The data contain about 120,000 clones, 77% of them singletons. Sequencing was done on a sample of PBMCs. Receptor source: a human donor in good health. Each CDR3 is given with its conserved first and last residue.

TRBJ1-1 TRBV5-1 CASSLTGGTGNTEAFF
TRBJ2-7 TRBV2 CASSEEGHNEQYF
TRBJ2-1 TRBV21-1 CASSKVGLAGRNEQFF
TRBJ2-7 TRBV5-4 CASSSGLAVSYEQYF
TRBJ2-7 TRBV7-2 CASSSPGLAEYEQYF
TRBJ1-3 TRBV5-5 CASSGRQGAVGNTIYF
TRBJ2-3 TRBV5-1 CASSIPRDSSTDTQYF
TRBJ2-7 TRBV27 CASSFVPSGNRRHEQYF
TRBJ2-1 TRBV7-8 CASSQGLARNEQFF
TRBJ2-3 TRBV6-1 CASSQLAGETDTQYF
TRBJ1-1 TRBV30 CAWSPYTEAFF
TRBJ2-1 TRBV6-5 CASSNSGRALNEQFF
TRBJ2-7 TRBV20-1 CSARDHYEQYF
TRBJ1-3 TRBV11-3 CASSLGSRIAGNTIYF
TRBJ1-2 TRBV7-6 CASSFGQGFGYTF
TRBJ2-7 TRBV6-1 CASSESGLGMGYEQYF
TRBJ1-5 TRBV19 CASSIGLQGNQPQHF
TRBJ2-5 TRBV7-8 CASSLSLRVSQETQYF